These T cell receptor beta chains were read from a single sample in a study of shared clonotypes between healthy human individuals. Data came from immunoSEQ multiplex PCR; TCRdb stores just in-frame clones and leaves some out. The sample carries hundreds of thousands of clones, about 97% recorded once. The source material was naive CD4+ T cells sorted from blood. Receptors were obtained from a woman in her thirties in good health. Both conserved end residues are part of each CDR3. The size entry is marked missing in some rows and otherwise reads once, few, many or a size class.

TRBJ2-1 TRBV2 - CATHPDRGISNEQFF
TRBJ2-3 TRBV7-9 - CATLTGGWTDTQYF
TRBJ2-3 TRBV2 - CASRDNTDTQYF
TRBJ2-7 TRBV2 - CASMVAGGPGEQYF
TRBJ2-5 TRBV7-9 - CASSLAMDFRETQYF
TRBJ2-5 TRBV21-1 - CASSKGGTGGGQETQYF
TRBJ1-1 TRBV13 - CASSPRGPDTEAFF
TRBJ2-3 TRBV15 - CATRRGVADTQYF
TRBJ1-1 TRBV10-3 - CAISESGGNTEAFF
TRBJ2-7 TRBV7-3 - CASSSPYGDSSYEQYF
TRBJ1-1 TRBV6-1 - CASSEAGGFEAFF
TRBJ2-2 TRBV6-5 - CASSPHQGGTGELFF
TRBJ1-5 TRBV6-1 - CASSVGTGTNQPQHF
TRBJ2-2 TRBV4-1 - CASSPYPGQGTGELFF
TRBJ2-5 TRBV6-5 - CASGAKETQYF
TRBJ1-2 TRBV27 - CASSPRVNYGYTF
TRBJ1-4 TRBV6-5 - CASSMGRGNEKLFF
TRBJ1-6 TRBV28 - CASSSGVGDSPLHF
TRBJ2-1 TRBV5-4 - CASSLGGSSYNEQFF
TRBJ2-7 TRBV7-2 - CASSLASGSAYEQYF
TRBJ2-1 TRBV27 once CASSLLAGGYNEQFF
TRBJ2-2 TRBV7-6 - CASSLVRKGLGTGELFF
TRBJ1-5 TRBV19 - CASTHYSNQPQHF